Below, one TCR beta chain is given with its context. Antigen specificity is unknown. Other DNA sequences in the sample encode the same CDR3. The CDR3 is made up of 13 amino acids. Trimming removed 2 bases at V and 5 bases at J, with 7 bases between. Germline assignment: CDR1 SGHRS and CDR2 YFSETQ. The data stem from a study of shared clonotypes between healthy human individuals. Findings and limits, study-wide: Represented diversity, genetic and exposure-history alike, was limited by few donors. Incompleteness in sorted-subset sequencing, despite large depth, was shown by rarefaction.

Sequencing was performed with immunoSEQ multiplex PCR; in TCRdb, only in-frame clones are kept and a portion is missing. The sample holds about 1.1 million clones, around 82% seen once. The origin of this receptor is a young man in good health. Some clones in this sample may be carry-over from other donors' samples. The rearrangement uses TRBV5-1 and TRBJ1-4, with D possibly TRBD1 on 6 matching bases. Specimen: memory CD4+ T cells from PBMCs. This sample's subset: CD45RA-negative fraction. DNA of the CDR3: TGCGCCAGCAGCTTAGGGACAAATGAAAAACTGTTTTTT. This sequence encodes CASSLGTNEKLFF.